This T cell receptor beta chain was found in a study of shared clonotypes between healthy human individuals. Produced via immunoSEQ multiplex PCR; TCRdb's table is partial and in-frame only. Among approximately 2.3 million clones listed, over 85% were seen once. There are a few counts of this clone. Antigen unknown. The same CDR3 also results from other DNA sequences found in this sample. CDR1 is MNHEY, CDR2 SVGAGI, per germline. Trimming shortened V by 2 bases and J by 2 bases, and 9 bases separated the two germline ends. This CDR3 comprises 14 residues. General study points: Represented genetic and exposure-history diversity was restricted by having few donors. For naive CD4 cells, approximately 4.7% of clonotypes were shared across a few donors.

CD4+ cells were split into CD45RA+ naive and CD45RA-negative memory subsets. The sequenced sample consisted of naive CD4+ T cells from PBMCs. The subset was: CD45RA+ positively selected. The clonotype comes from a man aged 18 to 29 in good health. Some clones in this sample may be carry-over from other donors' samples. The V gene is TRBV6-5, the J gene TRBJ1-2; D remains unclear. The CDR3 loop is CASSYRSGNYGYTF. As DNA, the CDR3 is TGTGCCAGCAGTTACCGGTCGGGGAACTATGGCTACACCTTC.